A selection of T cell receptor beta chains follows, all from one sample in a study of cytomegalovirus exposure and HLA in healthy donors. Some clones are missing from TCRdb's copy, which holds only in-frame ones; the method was immunoSEQ multiplex PCR. The sample yields about 33,000 clones, of which the top ten take up under 6%. The material sequenced was PBMCs. The receptors originated from a woman aged 40 to 50 in good health and CMV-seropositive. The CDR3 runs from the conserved cysteine through the conserved F or W. D genes are given only for firm matches.

cdr3_aa cdr3_nt j_call d_call v_call
CAWRRAGGANEQFF TGTGCCTGGAGGAGAGCGGGAGGTGCAAATGAGCAGTTCTTC TRBJ2-1 TRBD2 TRBV30
CASSILAGNTGELFF TGTGCCAGTAGTATACTAGCGGGGAACACCGGGGAGCTGTTTTTT TRBJ2-2 TRBD2 TRBV19
CASRRLLEGYTF TGTGCCAGCAGGAGGCTCCTTGAAGGCTACACCTTC TRBJ1-2 - TRBV6-5
CASSEESVGEVDTGELFF TGTGCCAGCAGTGAAGAATCAGTAGGAGAAGTCGACACCGGGGAGCTGTTTTTT TRBJ2-2 - TRBV7-9
CASSEDAGLLVDNEKLFF TGTGCCAGCAGTGAAGATGCTGGTCTCCTAGTCGACAATGAAAAACTGTTTTTT TRBJ1-4 - TRBV14
CAWSVHRGGQPQHF TGTGCCTGGAGTGTACATCGGGGAGGTCAGCCCCAGCATTTT TRBJ1-5 - TRBV30
CASSLTGSSYEQYF TGTGCCAGCAGCTTGACAGGGTCTAGCTACGAGCAGTACTTC TRBJ2-7 TRBD1 TRBV11-2
CASSPYRDYGYTF TGTGCCAGCAGCCCGTACAGAGACTATGGCTACACCTTC TRBJ1-2 - TRBV27
CASSFRWTGVDEQYF TGCGCCAGCAGCTTCAGATGGACAGGGGTGGACGAGCAGTACTTC TRBJ2-7 TRBD1 TRBV5-1
CAWGQGRLYEQYF TGTGCCTGGGGCCAGGGTCGACTCTACGAGCAGTACTTC TRBJ2-7 - TRBV30